This T cell receptor (beta chain) stems from a study of CXCR3-negative and CXCR3-positive naive CD8 T cells. Study observations and caveats: Hydrophobicity of TRB CDR3s was greater in CXCR3-positive naive cells than in CXCR3-negative naive cells.

The authors made the TRB cDNA libraries by 5' RACE using UMI labels. TCRdb reprocessed the 5' RACE reads, with one entry per CDR3 protein and no DNA. The specimen's table records thousands of distinct CDR3 sequences. Investigators sorted each CD8+ T cell subset in triplicate, taking 300,000 cells each time. Naive CD8+ T cells displayed a CD45RO-CCR7+CD27+CD95- phenotype. This CDR3 spans 15 amino acids. CDR1 and CDR2 from the germline V gene are LNHDA and SQIVND (reference sequence). A note on this clonotype: Its antigen is still unknown.

This clonotype was obtained from a human donor in good health. Some clones in this sample may be carry-over from other donors' samples. The sequencing input was naive CXCR3- CD8+ T cells from blood. Subset indicated: CD45RO-CCR7+CD27+CD95- naive CD8+ T cells lacking CXCR3 (TNR3-). The chain combines TRBV19 with TRBJ1-2; there is no DNA to check the TCRdb D call of TRBD1. The CDR3 is CASIGRTELNYGYTF.